Each of the 6 T cell receptor beta chains below was sequenced from the same sample in a study of PD-1 blockade in classical Hodgkin lymphoma. Stated time point: cycle 4 day 1 (C4D1), after more than five weeks of nivolumab. Autologous stem cell transplantation was followed by relapse in every patient, and brentuximab vedotin exposure varied. By magnetic negative selection, CD4+ T cells were purified from thawed PBMCs. Repertoires were generated with immunoSEQ multiplex PCR, while TCRdb's copy carries only in-frame clones and drops some. Here the sample spans 25,000 to 30,000 clones, roughly 86% being singletons. Source: CD4+ T cells from blood, taken before the fourth cycle of nivolumab. The receptor source for this set is a human donor with classical Hodgkin lymphoma.

Only a few counts were recorded for this clone. The gene calls are TRBV10-2 and TRBJ1-5; D not resolved. The CDR3 is 12 residues long. Trimming stripped 3 bases from V and 4 bases from J, with 4 bases between. The germline CDR1 and CDR2 sequences are WSHSY and SAAADI. The CDR3 DNA reads TGCGCCAGCAGTGACAGAAATCAGCCCCAGCATTTT. Its protein is CASSDRNQPQHF.

This clone was recorded only once. The chain couples TRBV6-6 to TRBJ2-7, with D possibly TRBD2 on 6 matching bases. Trimming stripped 2 bases from V and 6 bases from J, with 17 bases between. CDR1 is MNHNY and CDR2 is SVGAGI in the germline V gene (reference sequence). The length of the CDR3 is 15 residues. The CDR3 DNA reads as TGTGCCAGCAGTTACACGGGAGCTTCGACCTCCGAGCAGTACTTC. This sequence encodes CASSYTGASTSEQYF.

This rearrangement joins TRBV6-1 to TRBJ1-1; D remains ambiguous. V gave up 5 bases and J gave up 11 bases, with 15 bases separating them. Germline V lookup: CDR1 MNHNS, CDR2 SASEGT. The CDR3 has 12 amino acids. The DNA for the CDR3 is TGTGCCAGCAGTTTGTTGGAAAGTACTGCTTTCTTT. This translates into CASSLLESTAFF.

V gene TRBV6-6 combines with J gene TRBJ2-7; 7 bases match TRBD1. CDR1 is MNHNY, CDR2 SVGAGI, per germline (reference sequence). The trim removed 6 bases at V and 3 bases at J, leaving 8 bases unmatched. CDR3 size: 14 residues. CDR3 in amino acids: CASRHPGQSYEQYF. Written as DNA, the CDR3 is TGTGCCAGCAGGCACCCGGGACAGAGCTACGAGCAGTACTTC.

This sequence joins TRBV2 and TRBJ1-6; 8 bases fit TRBD1. The CDR3 runs 16 residues. Germline lookup yields CDR1 SNHLY and CDR2 FYNNEI. With V trimmed by 7 bases and J by 5 bases, 10 bases remained unmatched. This chain's CDR3 is CASTRLGQGNNSPLHF. CDR3 sequence (DNA): TGTGCCAGCACCAGACTCGGACAGGGCAATAATTCACCCCTCCACTTT. Full variable domain (outside the CDR3, taken from reference TRBV2 and TRBJ1-6): EPEVTQTPSHQVTQMGQEVILRCVPISNHLYFYWYRQILGQKVEFLVSFYNNEISEKSEIFDDQFSVERPDGSNFTLKIRSTKLEDSAMYFCASTRLGQGNNSPLHFGNGTRLTVT.

The V gene is TRBV9, the J gene TRBJ2-2; D is uncertain. CDR3 length: 13 amino acids. V was cut by 3 bases and J by 6 bases, with 9 bases left in between. Germline V gives CDR1 SGDLS, CDR2 YYNGEE. DNA for the CDR3: TGTGCCAGCAGCGAAACTCCCCCCGGGGAGCTGTTTTTT. As protein: CASSETPPGELFF.